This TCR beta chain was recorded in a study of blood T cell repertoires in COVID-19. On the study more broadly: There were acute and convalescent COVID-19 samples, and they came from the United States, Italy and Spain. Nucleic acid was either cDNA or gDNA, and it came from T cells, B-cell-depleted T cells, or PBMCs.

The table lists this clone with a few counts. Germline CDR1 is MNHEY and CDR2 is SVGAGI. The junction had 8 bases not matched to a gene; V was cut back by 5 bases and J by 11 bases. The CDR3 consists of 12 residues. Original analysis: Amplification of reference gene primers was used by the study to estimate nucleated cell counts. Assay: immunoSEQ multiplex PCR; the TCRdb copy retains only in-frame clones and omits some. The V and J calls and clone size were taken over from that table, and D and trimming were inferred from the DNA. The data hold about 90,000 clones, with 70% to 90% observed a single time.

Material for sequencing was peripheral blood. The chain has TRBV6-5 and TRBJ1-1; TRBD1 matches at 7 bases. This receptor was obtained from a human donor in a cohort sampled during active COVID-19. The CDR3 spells CASSTTGLGAFF. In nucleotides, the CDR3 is TGTGCCAGCAGTACGACAGGGCTGGGGGCTTTCTTT.